The 18 T cell receptor beta chains in this list originate from one sample, sequenced in a study of regulatory T cells in long-lasting Graves disease. HTBI primers from iRepertoire and Arm-PCR of CDR3 regions yielded the TCR beta libraries. TCRdb re-derived calls from the multiplex PCR reads in MiXCR, one entry per CDR3 protein. The sample contains 450,000 or so distinct CDR3 sequences, about a fifth of which appear only once. Noted time point: persistent/refractory GD, antithyroid drugs over 5 years with positive TRAb. The TCR library used RNA extracted from PBMCs. The specimen comprised peripheral blood mononuclear cells (PBMCs), sampled when the disease was refractory, from a patient treated with antithyroid drugs. The receptors originated from a female donor with Graves disease.

This clonotype turned up a few times. CDR3 coding DNA: TGTGCCAGCAGCCGTAGCGGAAGCTCCTACAATGAGCAGTTCTTC. The encoded protein is CASSRSGSSYNEQFF. V is TRBV7-9 and J is TRBJ2-1; the D gene is possibly TRBD2 (6 bases). The CDR3 totals 15 residues. Trimming cost V 5 bases and J 0 bases, with 11 bases left between them. Germline assignment: CDR1 SEHNR and CDR2 FQNEAQ (reference sequence).

This clonotype was detected a few times. The chain is built from TRBV6-1 and TRBJ2-2, with TRBD2 matching 9 bases. The CDR3 runs 19 residues. Unmatched junction bases numbered 9, after V lost 1 base and J lost 0 bases. The germline CDR1 and CDR2 sequences are MNHNS and SASEGT. CDR3: CASSEVLLAGLANTGELFF. The CDR3 nucleotides read TGTGCCAGCAGTGAAGTCTTGCTAGCGGGGCTCGCGAACACCGGGGAGCTGTTTTTT.

A few counts support this clonotype. This rearrangement joins TRBV19 to TRBJ2-7, with a tentative D call TRBD2 (6 bases). Deletions cut 1 base from V and 4 bases from J, with 14 bases between. The CDR3 sequence is 15 residues long. CDR1 is LNHDA, CDR2 SQIVND, per germline (reference sequence). The CDR3 here is CASSIGLRGPYEQYF. In DNA, the CDR3 is TGTGCCAGTAGTATAGGGTTGCGGGGACCTTACGAGCAGTACTTC.

The chain uses TRBV2 and TRBJ2-7, with 11 bases matching TRBD2. This CDR3 region has 16 residues. Germline lookup yields CDR1 SNHLY and CDR2 FYNNEI. With 2 bases clipped from V and 6 bases from J, the junction kept 9 bases outside the gene matches. The CDR3 coding sequence is TGTGCCAGCAGTGAATTAACTAGCGGGGGCCCGTCCGAGCAGTACTTC. It codes for CASSELTSGGPSEQYF.

This clonotype has more than one count but fewer than ten. The chain carries TRBV12-5 and TRBJ2-1; D may be TRBD2 (5 bases). The CDR3 is 13 amino acids. CDR1 is LGHNT and CDR2 is FRNRAP in the germline V gene. Trimming shortened V by 2 bases and J by 8 bases, and 10 bases separated the two germline ends. Here the CDR3 DNA reads TGTGCTAGTGGTTTGTCGGGGATGTATGAGCAGTTCTTC. Its translation: CASGLSGMYEQFF.

Only a few counts were recorded for this clonotype. CDR3 sequence reads: CASSPTPRQRANYGYTF. The CDR3 coding sequence is TGTGCCAGCAGCCCAACCCCCCGACAGCGGGCTAACTATGGCTACACCTTC. V gene TRBV5-4 combines with J gene TRBJ1-2; possibly TRBD1 for D (5 bases). V was shortened by 4 bases and J by 0 bases, with 19 bases between the two germline ends. There are 17 residues in the CDR3. CDR1 and CDR2 (germline): SGHNT, YYREEE (reference sequence).

V is TRBV29-1 and J is TRBJ2-3, with a weak D call TRBD1 (5 bases). The germline V gene has CDR1 SQVTM and CDR2 ANQGSEA. The CDR3 runs 15 residues. V gave up 4 bases and J gave up 0 bases, with 14 bases separating them. The CDR3 sequence: CSVVGSPGSTDTQYF. For the CDR3, the DNA is TGCAGCGTTGTGGGCAGTCCAGGGAGCACAGATACGCAGTATTTT.

This clonotype was seen ten or more times. The CDR3 nucleotides read TGTGCCAGTGGACGATCCGAGCGACGGGCTTTCTTT. Amino acid sequence: CASGRSERRAFF. The chain recombines TRBV28 with TRBJ1-1; D ambiguous. Trimming took off 9 bases at V and 11 bases at J, with 19 bases between the two ends. This CDR3 is built from 12 residues. Germline lookup yields CDR1 MDHEN and CDR2 SYDVKM.

This clonotype was seen a handful of times. V usage is TRBV18 and J usage is TRBJ1-1, with D hard to call. CDR3 length equals 12 residues. The germline V and J ends were trimmed by 3 bases and 8 bases, with 10 bases remaining between them. Germline CDR1 reads KGHSH; CDR2 reads LQKENI. CDR3 amino acids: CASSPVATEAFF. Here the CDR3 DNA reads TGTGCCAGCTCACCTGTGGCCACCGAAGCTTTCTTT.

This clonotype was counted a few times. The rearrangement joins TRBV3-1 to TRBJ2-4; maybe TRBD1 (6 bases). The germline gives CDR1 LGHDT, CDR2 YNNKEL (reference sequence). V lost 4 bases and J 2 bases, leaving 15 bases between the germline ends. The CDR3 runs 16 residues. The CDR3 is CASSPGQGLSKNIQYF. In DNA form, the CDR3 reads TGTGCCAGCAGCCCGGGGCAGGGGTTATCCAAAAACATTCAGTACTTC.

About this clonotype itself: Since a much larger clone is just one base distant, this may be a read error. This CDR3 fails to terminate in the conserved phenylalanine or tryptophan, so it likely reflects a read error. This chain uses TRBV11-2 with TRBJ2-3, with TRBD2 matching over 13 bases. The CDR3 runs 15 residues. Germline V gene sequence: CDR1 SGHAT, CDR2 FQNNGV. V lost 7 bases, J lost 5 bases, and 6 bases stayed unmatched. The CDR3 spells CASTMGLAGRDTQYL. In DNA, the CDR3 is TGTGCCAGCACCATGGGACTAGCGGGAAGAGATACGCAGTATCTT.

The sample holds a few counts of this clonotype. The chain recombines TRBV11-2 with TRBJ2-1, with D perhaps TRBD1 or TRBD2 (6 bases each). This CDR3 is built from 11 residues. V lost 7 bases, J lost 14 bases, and 15 bases lay in between. Germline CDR1 is SGHAT and CDR2 is FQNNGV. The CDR3 sequence: CASTLGGAEFF. The CDR3, as DNA: TGTGCCAGCACCCTGGGGGGCGCGGAGTTCTTC.

The chain recombines TRBV7-3 with TRBJ2-2; the D gene could be TRBD1 or TRBD2 (6 bases each). With 3 bases removed from V and 5 bases from J, the gap between germline ends came to 25 bases. The CDR3 contains 19 residues. The germline CDR1 and CDR2 sequences are SGHTA and FQGTGA. The chain's CDR3 is CASSLRRGGRISETGELFF. The CDR3 DNA reads as TGTGCCAGCAGCTTGCGTCGAGGGGGGAGAATTAGTGAGACCGGGGAGCTGTTTTTT.

This clonotype was counted a few times. This chain links TRBV5-1 with TRBJ1-3; no clear D gene. CDR1 and CDR2 from the germline V gene are SGHRS and YFSETQ. The CDR3 has 14 amino acids. Trimming removed 0 bases at V and 2 bases at J, with 6 bases between. The CDR3 sequence is CASSLGETGNTIYF. CDR3 DNA: TGCGCCAGCAGCTTGGGGGAGACTGGAAACACCATATATTTT.

This clonotype occurred many times. The genes are TRBV30 and TRBJ1-2; D is unclear. The CDR3 has 13 amino acids. With 4 bases removed from V and 8 bases from J, the gap between germline ends came to 17 bases. In germline, CDR1 is GTSNPN, CDR2 SVGIG (reference sequence). The CDR3 sequence is CAWKRRGDRGYTF. Here the CDR3 DNA reads TGTGCCTGGAAACGCCGGGGAGATAGAGGCTACACCTTC.

The V and J genes are TRBV24-1 and TRBJ2-6; D not resolved. Germline CDR1 and CDR2: KGHDR and SFDVKD. The CDR3 has 16 amino acids. Trimming shortened V by 4 bases and J by 1 base, and 10 bases separated the two germline ends. The CDR3 coding sequence is TGTGCCACCAGTGAATTTATGGGTTCTGGGGCCAACGTCCTGACTTTC. It encodes CATSEFMGSGANVLTF.

This clonotype has only a few counts. The rearrangement joins TRBV6-1 to TRBJ2-7; D possibly corresponds to TRBD2 (6 bases). CDR1 and CDR2 from the germline V gene are MNHNS and SASEGT. This CDR3 region has 14 residues. Trimming removed 3 bases from V and 6 bases from J, with 15 bases in between. Here the CDR3 reads CASSDSRWGVEQYF. For the CDR3, the DNA is TGTGCCAGCAGTGATTCCCGGTGGGGGGTCGAGCAGTACTTC.

The sample holds many counts of this clonotype. The J gene is TRBJ2-7, the V gene TRBV5-8; D gene ambiguous. V was clipped by 1 base and J by 4 bases, with 6 bases between them. Germline values: CDR1 SGHTS, CDR2 YDEGEE. CDR3 size: 12 residues. Here the CDR3 reads CASSLRKYEQYF. DNA for the CDR3: TGTGCCAGCAGCTTGAGGAAATACGAGCAGTACTTC.